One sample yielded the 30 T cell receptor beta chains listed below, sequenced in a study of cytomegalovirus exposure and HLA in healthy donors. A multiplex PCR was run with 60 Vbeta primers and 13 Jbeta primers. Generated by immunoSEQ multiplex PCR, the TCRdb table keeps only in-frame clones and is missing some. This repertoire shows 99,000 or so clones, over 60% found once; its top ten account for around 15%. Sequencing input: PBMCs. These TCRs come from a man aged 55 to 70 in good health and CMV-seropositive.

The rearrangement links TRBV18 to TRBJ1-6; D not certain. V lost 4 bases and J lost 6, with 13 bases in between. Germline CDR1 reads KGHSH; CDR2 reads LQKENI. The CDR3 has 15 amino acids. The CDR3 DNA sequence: TGTGCCAGCTCACAGAATAGCCCCCGTAATTCACCCCTCCACTTT. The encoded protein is CASSQNSPRNSPLHF.

The chain's CDR3 is CASSVRPLARGLNNEQFF. The CDR3 nucleotides are TGTGCCAGCAGCGTCCGGCCCTTAGCGCGGGGGCTTAACAATGAGCAGTTCTTC. The rearrangement links TRBV9 to TRBJ2-1; D perhaps matches TRBD2 (7 bases). Trimming cost V 2 bases and J 5 bases, with 23 bases left between them. Per the germline V gene, CDR1 is SGDLS and CDR2 is YYNGEE. The CDR3 is 18 residues long.

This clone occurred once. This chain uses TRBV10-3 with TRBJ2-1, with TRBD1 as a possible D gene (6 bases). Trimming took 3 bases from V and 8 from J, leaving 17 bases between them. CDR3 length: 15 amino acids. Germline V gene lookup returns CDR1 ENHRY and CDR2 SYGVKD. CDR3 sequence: CAISEPGVVGDEQFF. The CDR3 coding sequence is TGTGCCATCAGTGAACCAGGGGTTGTAGGAGATGAGCAGTTCTTC.

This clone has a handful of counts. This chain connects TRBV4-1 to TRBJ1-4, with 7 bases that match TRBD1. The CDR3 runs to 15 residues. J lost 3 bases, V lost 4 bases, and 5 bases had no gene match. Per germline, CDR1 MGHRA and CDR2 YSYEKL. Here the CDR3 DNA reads TGCGCCAGCAGCCGGGACAGTACCTCTAATGAAAAACTGTTTTTT. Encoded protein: CASSRDSTSNEKLFF.

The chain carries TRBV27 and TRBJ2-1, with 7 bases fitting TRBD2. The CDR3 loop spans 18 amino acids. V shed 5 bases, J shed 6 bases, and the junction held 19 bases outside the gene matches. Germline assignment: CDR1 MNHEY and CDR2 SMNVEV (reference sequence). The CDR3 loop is CASSPLQGGTRSGNEQFF. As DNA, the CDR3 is TGTGCCAGCAGTCCCCTCCAGGGAGGGACGAGGTCGGGCAATGAGCAGTTCTTC.

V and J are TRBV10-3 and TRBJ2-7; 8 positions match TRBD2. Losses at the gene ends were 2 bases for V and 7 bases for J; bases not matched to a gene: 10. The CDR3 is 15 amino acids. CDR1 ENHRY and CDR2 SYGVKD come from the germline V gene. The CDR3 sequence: CAISEKPAGVGEQYF. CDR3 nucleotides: TGTGCCATCAGTGAGAAACCAGCGGGGGTGGGGGAGCAGTACTTC.

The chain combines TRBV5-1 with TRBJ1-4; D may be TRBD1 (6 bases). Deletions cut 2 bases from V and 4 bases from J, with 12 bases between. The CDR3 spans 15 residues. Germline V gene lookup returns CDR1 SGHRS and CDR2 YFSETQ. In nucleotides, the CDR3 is TGCGCCAGCAGCTTAGCGACAGGAGTTAATGAAAAACTGTTTTTT. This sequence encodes CASSLATGVNEKLFF.

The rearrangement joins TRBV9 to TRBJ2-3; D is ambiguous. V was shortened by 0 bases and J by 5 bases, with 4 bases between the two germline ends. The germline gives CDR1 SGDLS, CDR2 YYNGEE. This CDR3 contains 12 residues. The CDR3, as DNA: TGTGCCAGCAGCGTAGATATAGATACGCAGTATTTT. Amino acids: CASSVDIDTQYF.

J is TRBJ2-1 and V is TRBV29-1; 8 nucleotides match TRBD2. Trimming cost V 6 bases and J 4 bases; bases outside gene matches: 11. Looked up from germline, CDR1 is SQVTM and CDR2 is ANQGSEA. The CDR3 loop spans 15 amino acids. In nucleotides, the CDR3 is TGCAGCGTGGACGTCGCGGGAGGCTCATACAATGAGCAGTTCTTC. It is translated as CSVDVAGGSYNEQFF.

The CDR3 sequence is CASRLKQGIRESASGENTIYF. The CDR3 bases are TGTGCAAGTCGCTTGAAACAGGGAATTCGGGAAAGCGCCTCTGGTGAAAACACCATATATTTT. The V gene is TRBV12-2, the J gene TRBJ1-3; the table names TRBD1, a call not compared with the DNA. TRBV12-2 is a listed pseudogene. This CDR3 spans 21 amino acids.

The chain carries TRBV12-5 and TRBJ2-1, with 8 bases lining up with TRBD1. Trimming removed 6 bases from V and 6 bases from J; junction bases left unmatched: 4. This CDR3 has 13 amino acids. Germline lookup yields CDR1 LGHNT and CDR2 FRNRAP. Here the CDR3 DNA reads TGTGCTAGTGGGTCGGACAGGGCCAATGAGCAGTTCTTC. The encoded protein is CASGSDRANEQFF.

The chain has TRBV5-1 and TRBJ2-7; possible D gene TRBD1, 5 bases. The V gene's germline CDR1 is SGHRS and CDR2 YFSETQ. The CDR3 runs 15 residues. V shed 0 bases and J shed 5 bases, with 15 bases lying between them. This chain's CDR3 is CASSLGAGLGNEQYF. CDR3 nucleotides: TGCGCCAGCAGCTTGGGGGCAGGGCTAGGCAACGAGCAGTACTTC.

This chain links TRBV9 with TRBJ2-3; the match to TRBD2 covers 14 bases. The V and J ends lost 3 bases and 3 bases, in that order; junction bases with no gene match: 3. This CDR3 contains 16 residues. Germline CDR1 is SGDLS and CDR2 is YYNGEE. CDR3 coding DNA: TGTGCCAGCAGCGACGGGACTAGCGGGGGTACAGATACGCAGTATTTT. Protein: CASSDGTSGGTDTQYF.

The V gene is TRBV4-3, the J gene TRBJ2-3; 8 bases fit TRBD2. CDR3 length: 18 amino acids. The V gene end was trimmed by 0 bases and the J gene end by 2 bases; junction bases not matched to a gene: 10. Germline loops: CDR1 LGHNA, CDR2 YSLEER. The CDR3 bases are TGCGCCAGCAGCCAAGATAGATTCGGCGGGGGGCTCACAGATACGCAGTATTTT. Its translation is CASSQDRFGGGLTDTQYF.

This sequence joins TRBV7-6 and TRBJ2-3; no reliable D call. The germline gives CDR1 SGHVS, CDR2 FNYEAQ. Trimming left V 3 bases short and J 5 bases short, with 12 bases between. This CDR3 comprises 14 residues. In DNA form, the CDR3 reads TGTGCCAGCAGCTTGGTGCCCCTAGTAGATACGCAGTATTTT. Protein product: CASSLVPLVDTQYF.

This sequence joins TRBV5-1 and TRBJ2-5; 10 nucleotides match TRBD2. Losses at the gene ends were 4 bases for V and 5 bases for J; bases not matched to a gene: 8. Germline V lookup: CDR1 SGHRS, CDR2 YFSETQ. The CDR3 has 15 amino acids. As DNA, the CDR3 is TGCGCCAGCAGCCTGAGCGGGGGGGCCGTGGAGACCCAGTACTTC. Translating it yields CASSLSGGAVETQYF.

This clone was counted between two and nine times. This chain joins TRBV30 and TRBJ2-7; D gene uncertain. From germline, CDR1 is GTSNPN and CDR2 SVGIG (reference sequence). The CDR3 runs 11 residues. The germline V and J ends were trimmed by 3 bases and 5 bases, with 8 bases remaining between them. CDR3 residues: CAWSNKDEQYF. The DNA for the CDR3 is TGTGCCTGGAGCAACAAAGACGAGCAGTACTTC. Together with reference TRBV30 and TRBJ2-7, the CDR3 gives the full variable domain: SQTIHQWPATLVQPVGSPLSLECTVEGTSNPNLYWYRQAAGRGLQLLFYSVGIGQISSEVPQNLSASRPQDRQFILSSKKLLLSDSGFYLCAWSNKDEQYFGPGTRLTVT.

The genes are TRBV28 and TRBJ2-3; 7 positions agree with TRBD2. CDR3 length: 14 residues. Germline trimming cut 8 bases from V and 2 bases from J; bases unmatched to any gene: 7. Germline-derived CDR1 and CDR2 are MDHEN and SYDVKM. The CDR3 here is CASQRGINTDTQYF. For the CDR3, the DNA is TGTGCCAGCCAGCGGGGAATTAACACAGATACGCAGTATTTT.

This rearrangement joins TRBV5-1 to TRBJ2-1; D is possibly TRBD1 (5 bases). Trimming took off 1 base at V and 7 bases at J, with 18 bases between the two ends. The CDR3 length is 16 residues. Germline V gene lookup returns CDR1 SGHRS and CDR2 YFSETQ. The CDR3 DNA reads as TGCGCCAGCAGCTTGCGTACAGGCGGCAGCTTGAATGAGCAGTTCTTC. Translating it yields CASSLRTGGSLNEQFF. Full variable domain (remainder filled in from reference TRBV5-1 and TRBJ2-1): KAGVTQTPRYLIKTRGQQVTLSCSPISGHRSVSWYQQTPGQGLQFLFEYFSETQRNKGNFPGRFSGRQFSNSRSEMNVSTLELGDSALYLCASSLRTGGSLNEQFFGPGTRLTVL.

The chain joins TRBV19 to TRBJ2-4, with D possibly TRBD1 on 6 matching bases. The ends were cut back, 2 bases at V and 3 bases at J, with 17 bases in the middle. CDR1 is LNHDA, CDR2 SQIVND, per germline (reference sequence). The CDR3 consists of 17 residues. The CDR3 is CASSIPKGSGVKNIQYF. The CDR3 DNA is TGTGCCAGTAGTATACCTAAGGGGTCAGGGGTCAAAAACATTCAGTACTTC.

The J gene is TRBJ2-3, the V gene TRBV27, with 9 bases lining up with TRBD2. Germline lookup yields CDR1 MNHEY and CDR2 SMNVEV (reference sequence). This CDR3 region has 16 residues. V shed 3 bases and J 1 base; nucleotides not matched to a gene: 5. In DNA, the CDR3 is TGTGCCAGCAGTTTTACTAGCGGGCGACGCACAGATACGCAGTATTTT. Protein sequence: CASSFTSGRRTDTQYF.

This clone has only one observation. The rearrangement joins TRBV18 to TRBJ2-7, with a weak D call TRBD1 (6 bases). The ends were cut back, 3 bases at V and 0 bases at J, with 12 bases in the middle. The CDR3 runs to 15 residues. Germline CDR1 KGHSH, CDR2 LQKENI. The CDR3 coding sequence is TGTGCCAGCTCACCCAGGACAGCGAGCTCCTACGAGCAGTACTTC. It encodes CASSPRTASSYEQYF.

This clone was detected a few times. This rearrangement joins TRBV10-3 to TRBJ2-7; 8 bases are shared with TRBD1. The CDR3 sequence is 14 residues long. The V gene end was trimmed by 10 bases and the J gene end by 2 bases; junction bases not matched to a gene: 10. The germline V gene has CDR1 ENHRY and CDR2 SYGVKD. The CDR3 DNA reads TGTGCCACTTCTCCGACAGGGGATGCCTACGAGCAGTACTTC. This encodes CATSPTGDAYEQYF.

CDR3 loop: CATSRRQGIYEQYF. The CDR3 DNA reads TGTGCCACCAGCAGGCGACAGGGGATCTACGAGCAGTACTTC. This rearrangement joins TRBV15 to TRBJ2-7, with 8 nucleotides matching TRBD1. The ends lost 3 bases at V and 3 bases at J; junction bases unmatched: 4. Germline V gene sequence: CDR1 LNHNV, CDR2 YYDKDF (reference sequence). CDR3 size: 14 residues. Looking up the rest from reference TRBV15 and TRBJ2-7 gives the full variable domain: DAMVIQNPRYQVTQFGKPVTLSCSQTLNHNVMYWYQQKSSQAPKLLFHYYDKDFNNEADTPDNFQSRRPNTSFCFLDIRSPGLGDTAMYLCATSRRQGIYEQYFGPGTRLTVT.

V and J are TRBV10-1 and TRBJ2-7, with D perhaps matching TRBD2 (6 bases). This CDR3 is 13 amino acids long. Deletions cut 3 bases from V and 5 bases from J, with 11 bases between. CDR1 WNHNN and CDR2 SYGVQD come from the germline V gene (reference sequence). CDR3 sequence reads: CASSDFAGHEQYF. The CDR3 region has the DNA TGCGCCAGCAGTGATTTTGCGGGACACGAGCAGTACTTC.

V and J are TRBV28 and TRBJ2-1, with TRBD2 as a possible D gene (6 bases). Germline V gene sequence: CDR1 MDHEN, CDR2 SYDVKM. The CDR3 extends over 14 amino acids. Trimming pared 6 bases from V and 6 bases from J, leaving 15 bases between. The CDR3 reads CASRSPGEANEQFF. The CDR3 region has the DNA TGTGCCAGCAGGTCTCCTGGGGAGGCCAATGAGCAGTTCTTC.

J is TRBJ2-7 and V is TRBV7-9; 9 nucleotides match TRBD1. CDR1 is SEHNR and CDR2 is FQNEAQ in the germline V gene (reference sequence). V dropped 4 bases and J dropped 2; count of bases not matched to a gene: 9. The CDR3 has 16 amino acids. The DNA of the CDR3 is TGTGCCAGCAGCTCACGCAGACAGGGGGACACCTACGAGCAGTACTTC. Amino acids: CASSSRRQGDTYEQYF.

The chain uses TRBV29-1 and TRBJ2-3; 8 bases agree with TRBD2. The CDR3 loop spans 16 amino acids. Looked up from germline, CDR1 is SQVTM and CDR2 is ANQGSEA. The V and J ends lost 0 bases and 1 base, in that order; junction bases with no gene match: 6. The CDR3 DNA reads TGCAGCGTTGAAGAGGGCGGGGGGTTTGGCACAGATACGCAGTATTTT. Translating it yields CSVEEGGGFGTDTQYF.

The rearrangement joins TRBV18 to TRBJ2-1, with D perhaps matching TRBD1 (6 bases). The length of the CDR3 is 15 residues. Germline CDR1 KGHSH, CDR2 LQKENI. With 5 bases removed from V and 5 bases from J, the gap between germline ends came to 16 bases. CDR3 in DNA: TGTGCCAGCTCAAGTCAGGGGAGAGGTAACAATGAGCAGTTCTTC. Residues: CASSSQGRGNNEQFF.

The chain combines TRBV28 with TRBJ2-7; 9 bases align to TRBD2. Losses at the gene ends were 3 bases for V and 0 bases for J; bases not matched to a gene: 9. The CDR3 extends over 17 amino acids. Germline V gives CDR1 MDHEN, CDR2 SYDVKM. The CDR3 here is CASSFWVAGALSYEQYF. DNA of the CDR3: TGTGCCAGCAGTTTTTGGGTAGCGGGGGCTCTCTCCTACGAGCAGTACTTC.